Sequencing of this T cell receptor beta chain was carried out in a study of CD8+ T cells in alopecia areata. Study-level background: At a dose of 5 to 10 mg twice daily, oral tofacitinib was given to treated patients. Study-wide results and limits: Treatment with tofacitinib significantly lowered scalp clonality and reduced expanded CD8+ clones among the top 100. Sharing of TCR sequences between patients (possibly for HLA-related reasons) was less clear than in mice.

Extraction of RNA preceded its reverse transcription into cDNA, which served as the sequencing template. Some clones are missing from TCRdb's copy, which holds only in-frame ones; the method was immunoSEQ multiplex PCR. The table lists about 60,000 clones, 35% to 55% of them singletons. Points on this clone: Its antigen is unidentified. Other nucleotide sequences in the sample specify the same CDR3.

As to treatment: oral pan-JAK inhibitor, 5-10 mg twice daily. In alopecia areata patients, both lesional scalp punch biopsies and peripheral blood were collected. Trimming removed 0 bases at V and 5 bases at J, with 7 bases between. Germline CDR1 and CDR2: SNHLY and FYNNEI. This CDR3 is built from 13 residues. The sequence derives from a human donor with alopecia areata. Sample: CD8+ T cells sorted from blood, taken around week 36, from a patient treated with tofacitinib. J is TRBJ2-5 and V is TRBV2; D call uncertain. The DNA of the CDR3 is TGTGCCAGCAGTGAAGCGCTTCAGGAGACCCAGTACTTC. This sequence encodes CASSEALQETQYF.